The 20 T cell receptor beta chains below come from one sample, sequenced in a study of T cells in localized non-small cell lung cancer. This table comes from immunoSEQ multiplex PCR, and its TCRdb copy is limited to in-frame clones, with some not included. The sample lists approximately 11,000 clones; around 79% were seen once. The source material was peripheral blood, sampled before any cancer treatment. These receptor sequences come from a male donor aged 60 or over with stage I lung adenocarcinoma.

This clone was detected only a few times. The CDR3 reads CASSLGTGGGGYTF. The CDR3 DNA is TGTGCCAGCAGCCTAGGGACAGGGGGAGGTGGCTACACCTTC. The rearrangement joins TRBV6-5 to TRBJ1-2; 11 nucleotides line up with TRBD1. J was trimmed by 7 bases and V by 6 bases; bases with no gene match: 7. The CDR3 covers 14 residues. Per the germline V gene, CDR1 is MNHEY and CDR2 is SVGAGI.

Points on this clone: The limits of the CDR3 on the DNA are not certain, so only TCRdb's listed CDR3 is given. The chain couples TRBV2 to TRBJ2-2; TRBD2 reflects the table's D call only, with no check against the DNA. The CDR3 length equals 14 residues, ends included. CDR1 is SNHLY, CDR2 FYNNEI, per germline. The chain's CDR3 is CASILGANTGELFF.

The sample holds a few counts of this clone. The chain has TRBV28 and TRBJ2-2; D unresolved. Germline values: CDR1 MDHEN, CDR2 SYDVKM. V lost 8 bases and J lost 4, with 8 bases in between. CDR3 length: 12 amino acids. The CDR3 region has the DNA TGTGCCAGCGCCGGGCCCACCGGGGAGCTGTTTTTT. Protein product: CASAGPTGELFF.

The CDR3: CASSPNGVGAEAFF. The DNA of the CDR3 is TGTGCCAGCAGCCCGAACGGGGTTGGGGCTGAAGCTTTCTTT. V usage is TRBV7-9 and J usage is TRBJ1-1; D not resolved. The CDR3 runs to 14 residues. Germline V gives CDR1 SEHNR, CDR2 FQNEAQ (reference sequence). V lost 5 bases to trimming and J lost 6 bases, with 16 bases between them. Looking up the rest from reference TRBV7-9 and TRBJ1-1 gives the full variable domain: DTGVSQNPRHKITKRGQNVTFRCDPISEHNRLYWYRQTLGQGPEFLTYFQNEAQLEKSRLLSDRFSAERPKGSFSTLEIQRTEQGDSAMYLCASSPNGVGAEAFFGQGTRLTVV.

The chain has TRBV7-9 and TRBJ1-1, with D unclear. V lost 5 bases and J lost 4, with 2 bases in between. This CDR3 contains 10 residues. The germline V gene encodes CDR1 SEHNR and CDR2 FQNEAQ (reference sequence). Here the CDR3 reads CASSGTEAFF. The CDR3, as DNA: TGTGCCAGCAGCGGCACTGAAGCTTTCTTT.

This chain connects TRBV15 to TRBJ2-2; 8 nucleotides match TRBD1. V was clipped by 5 bases and J by 7 bases; unmatched bases: 6. The CDR3 runs 14 residues. Germline V CDR1 and CDR2: LNHNV, YYDKDF (reference sequence). For the CDR3, the DNA is TGTGCCACCAGCGCACGACAGGGGTTCGGGGAGCTGTTTTTT. Translating it yields CATSARQGFGELFF. Based on the CDR3 plus reference TRBV15 and TRBJ2-2, the full variable domain is DAMVIQNPRYQVTQFGKPVTLSCSQTLNHNVMYWYQQKSSQAPKLLFHYYDKDFNNEADTPDNFQSRRPNTSFCFLDIRSPGLGDTAMYLCATSARQGFGELFFGEGSRLTVL.

The CDR3 DNA is TGTGCCAGCTCCCCTGGATTTTCCTACGAGCAGTACTTC. Translating gives CASSPGFSYEQYF. This rearrangement joins TRBV18 to TRBJ2-7; D is undetermined. The CDR3 has 13 residues. V dropped 6 bases and J dropped 1 base, with 10 bases sitting between them. Germline V gene lookup returns CDR1 KGHSH and CDR2 LQKENI.

This sequence joins TRBV4-2 and TRBJ2-7, with D unclear. Germline V gives CDR1 LGHNA, CDR2 YNFKEQ. Trimming pared 0 bases from V and 3 bases from J, leaving 9 bases between. The CDR3 has 14 residues. The CDR3 here is CASSQELGYYEQYF. The CDR3 region has the DNA TGTGCCAGCAGCCAAGAATTAGGTTACTACGAGCAGTACTTC.

A few counts support this clone. The chain recombines TRBV27 with TRBJ2-7, with D maybe TRBD1 (6 bases). V was pared by 5 bases and J by 3 bases, with 11 bases between. The CDR3 consists of 13 residues. The germline V gene has CDR1 MNHEY and CDR2 SMNVEV (reference sequence). Here the CDR3 DNA reads TGTGCCAGCAGTCCGACAGGACTCTACGAGCAGTACTTC. Protein: CASSPTGLYEQYF.

The chain's CDR3 is CASTRDRGYQPQHF. Written as DNA, the CDR3 is TGTGCCAGTACCCGGGACAGGGGCTATCAGCCCCAGCATTTT. The chain has TRBV19 and TRBJ1-5; 10 bases match TRBD1. Germline V gene sequence: CDR1 LNHDA, CDR2 SQIVND (reference sequence). The CDR3 runs 14 residues. Trimming removed 7 bases from V and 5 bases from J; junction bases left unmatched: 5. The full variable domain, completed using reference TRBV19 and TRBJ1-5, is DGGITQSPKYLFRKEGQNVTLSCEQNLNHDAMYWYRQDPGQGLRLIYYSQIVNDFQKGDIAEGYSVSREKKESFPLTVTSAQKNPTAFYLCASTRDRGYQPQHFGDGTRLSIL.

V is TRBV6-1 and J is TRBJ2-5; 8 bases agree with TRBD2. The J segment lost 3 bases and the V segment lost 10 bases, leaving 13 bases of the junction unmatched. This CDR3 has 15 residues. CDR1 is MNHNS and CDR2 is SASEGT in the germline V gene. CDR3 region: CAILDGGAGKETQYF. CDR3 DNA sequence: TGTGCCATCTTAGACGGGGGGGCGGGAAAAGAGACCCAGTACTTC.

The chain recombines TRBV28 with TRBJ2-5; the match to TRBD2 covers 7 bases. Germline loops: CDR1 MDHEN, CDR2 SYDVKM. The CDR3 loop spans 16 amino acids. Trimming took 3 bases from V and 1 from J; bases not matched to a gene: 8. In nucleotides, the CDR3 is TGTGCCAGCAGTTTGGCGGCAGCGGGGAGCCAAGAGACCCAGTACTTC. It is translated as CASSLAAAGSQETQYF.

The V gene is TRBV9, the J gene TRBJ2-5, with D unresolved. This CDR3 region has 15 residues. The V gene's germline CDR1 is SGDLS and CDR2 YYNGEE. The V end was cut by 0 bases, the J end by 2 bases, with 11 bases between. The CDR3 region has the DNA TGTGCCAGCAGCGTAGACGGAAAGGGTCAAGAGACCCAGTACTTC. It specifies CASSVDGKGQETQYF.

The genes are TRBV7-5 and TRBJ1-2. TRBV7-5 corresponds to a pseudogene. The CDR3 length is 15 residues. For the CDR3, the DNA is TGTGCCAGCAGCTTAGGGTTTTTACCGATCTATGGCTACACCTTC. This codes for CASSLGFLPIYGYTF.

The J gene is TRBJ2-1, the V gene TRBV7-6; 9 positions agree with TRBD1. The junction had 8 bases not matched to a gene; V was cut back by 5 bases and J by 9 bases. Germline CDR1 is SGHVS and CDR2 is FNYEAQ. The CDR3 is 14 residues long. CDR3: CASSIIQGAGEQFF. The CDR3 DNA follows: TGTGCCAGCAGCATCATACAGGGGGCCGGTGAGCAGTTCTTC.

The chain is built from TRBV4-1 and TRBJ2-6; D ambiguous. V was shortened by 2 bases and J by 0 bases, with 5 bases between the two germline ends. The CDR3 runs to 15 residues. Germline-derived CDR1 and CDR2 are MGHRA and YSYEKL. This chain's CDR3 is CASSQYSSGANVLTF. For the CDR3, the DNA is TGCGCCAGCAGCCAATATTCCTCTGGGGCCAACGTCCTGACTTTC.

The table lists this clone with a few counts. J is TRBJ2-1 and V is TRBV7-9, with 9 bases identical to TRBD1. Germline values: CDR1 SEHNR, CDR2 FQNEAQ (reference sequence). Trimming cost V 8 bases and J 6 bases; bases outside gene matches: 8. This CDR3 is 14 amino acids long. The CDR3 sequence: CASSQGAFVNEQFF. DNA of the CDR3: TGTGCCAGCTCACAGGGGGCCTTCGTCAATGAGCAGTTCTTC.

The V and J genes are TRBV6-1 and TRBJ1-4; 10 bases map to TRBD1. There are 17 residues in the CDR3. After removal of 3 bases from V and 6 bases from J, the junction contained 10 bases not matched to a gene. Germline CDR1 MNHNS, CDR2 SASEGT. This CDR3 is CASSDTPPGTGDEKLFF. CDR3 sequence (DNA): TGTGCCAGCAGTGATACTCCGCCCGGGACAGGGGATGAAAAACTGTTTTTT.

The chain couples TRBV7-4 to TRBJ2-2; tentatively, D is TRBD1 or TRBD2 (7 bases each). With 11 bases removed from V and 2 bases from J, the gap between germline ends came to 18 bases. This CDR3 region has 15 residues. Germline CDR1 SGHVT, CDR2 SQSDAQ. CDR3 protein: CARPGGGTNTGELFF. The DNA of the CDR3 is TGTGCCCGCCCAGGGGGGGGCACAAACACCGGGGAGCTGTTTTTT.

This chain links TRBV5-1 with TRBJ2-5; no definite D call. The V end lost 5 bases, the J end lost 0 bases, and 8 bases lay between the germline ends. The germline V gene encodes CDR1 SGHRS and CDR2 YFSETQ. This CDR3 is built from 13 residues. The CDR3 DNA is TGCGCCAGCAGGGATAGCAACCAAGAGACCCAGTACTTC. Its translation: CASRDSNQETQYF.